The clone carrying this T cell receptor beta chain was counted once. Its specificity is not known. This specimen comes from a study of shared clonotypes between healthy human individuals. Overall study findings and caveats: Clonotypes which were not shared had lower generation probabilities than clonotypes that all four donors shared. Across a handful of donors, naive CD4 shared roughly 5.1%, naive CD8 around 3.8%, memory CD4 roughly 2.4%, memory CD8 about 0.4%. Rarefaction demonstrated incomplete sorted-subset sequencing despite large depth.

The germline V and J ends were trimmed by 7 bases and 3 bases, with 18 bases remaining between them. Germline V CDR1 and CDR2: MNHNY, SVGAGI (reference sequence). This CDR3 has 15 residues. The assay was run at deep level. Only in-frame clones appear in the TCRdb table, and some are missing; sequencing was by immunoSEQ multiplex PCR. The table records hundreds of thousands of clones, roughly 78% of them present only once. The sample comprised memory CD4+ T cells sorted from blood. This sample's subset: CD45RA-negative fraction. The chain couples TRBV6-6 to TRBJ1-1, with D maybe TRBD1 (5 bases). The TCR comes from a woman aged 25 to 39 in good health. The CDR3 reads CASIRGPQSDTEAFF. The CDR3 nucleotides are TGTGCCAGCATAAGGGGCCCCCAATCGGACACTGAAGCTTTCTTT.